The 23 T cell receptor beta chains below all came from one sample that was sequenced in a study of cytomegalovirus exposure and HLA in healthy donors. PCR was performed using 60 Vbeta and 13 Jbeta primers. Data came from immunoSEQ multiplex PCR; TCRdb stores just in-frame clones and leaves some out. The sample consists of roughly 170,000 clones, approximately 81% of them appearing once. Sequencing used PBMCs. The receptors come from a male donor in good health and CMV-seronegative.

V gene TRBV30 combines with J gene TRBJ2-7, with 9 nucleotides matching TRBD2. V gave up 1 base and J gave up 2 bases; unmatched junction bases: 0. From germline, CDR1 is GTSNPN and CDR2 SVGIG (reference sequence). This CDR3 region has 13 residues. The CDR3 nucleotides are TGTGCCTGGAGTGGACTAGCGGCCTACGAGCAGTACTTC. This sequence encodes CAWSGLAAYEQYF.

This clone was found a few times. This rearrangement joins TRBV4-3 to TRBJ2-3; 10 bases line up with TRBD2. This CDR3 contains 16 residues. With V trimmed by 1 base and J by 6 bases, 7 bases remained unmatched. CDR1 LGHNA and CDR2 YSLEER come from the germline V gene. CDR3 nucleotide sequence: TGCGCCAGCAGCCAAGGGTCGCCTAGCGGGAGTGATACGCAGTATTTT. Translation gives CASSQGSPSGSDTQYF.

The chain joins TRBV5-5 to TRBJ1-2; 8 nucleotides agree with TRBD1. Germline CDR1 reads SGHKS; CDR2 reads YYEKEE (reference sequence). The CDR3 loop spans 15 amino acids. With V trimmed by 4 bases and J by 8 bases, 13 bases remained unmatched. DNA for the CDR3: TGTGCCAGCAGCATCGGTGGACAGGGCTTCGGAGGCTACACCTTC. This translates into CASSIGGQGFGGYTF.

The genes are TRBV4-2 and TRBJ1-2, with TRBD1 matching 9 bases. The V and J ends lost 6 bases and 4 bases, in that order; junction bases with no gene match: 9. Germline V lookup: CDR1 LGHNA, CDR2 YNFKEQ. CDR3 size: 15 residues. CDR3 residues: CASRETDRGVYGYTF. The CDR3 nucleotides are TGTGCCAGCAGAGAAACAGACAGGGGGGTCTATGGCTACACCTTC.

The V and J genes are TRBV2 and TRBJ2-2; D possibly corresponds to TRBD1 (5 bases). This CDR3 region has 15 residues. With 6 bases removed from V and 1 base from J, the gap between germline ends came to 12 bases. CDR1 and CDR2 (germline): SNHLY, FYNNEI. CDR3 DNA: TGTGCCAGCAGCCTCCGACAGAAGAACACCGGGGAGCTGTTTTTT. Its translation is CASSLRQKNTGELFF.

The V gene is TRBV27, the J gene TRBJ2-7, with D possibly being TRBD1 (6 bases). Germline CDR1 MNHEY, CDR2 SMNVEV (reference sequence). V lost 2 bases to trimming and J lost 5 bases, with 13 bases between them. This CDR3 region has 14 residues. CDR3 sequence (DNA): TGTGCCAGCAGTTTAGTTCCGTACAGGGACGAGCAGTACTTC. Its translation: CASSLVPYRDEQYF.

CDR3 bases: TGTGCCAGCAGACAGGAACCAAACACCGGGGAGCTGTTTTTT. Amino acid sequence: CASRQEPNTGELFF. The chain carries TRBV7-3 and TRBJ2-2; the D gene is possibly TRBD1 (5 bases). V was pared by 6 bases and J by 2 bases, with 10 bases between. In germline, CDR1 is SGHTA, CDR2 FQGTGA. There are 14 residues in the CDR3.

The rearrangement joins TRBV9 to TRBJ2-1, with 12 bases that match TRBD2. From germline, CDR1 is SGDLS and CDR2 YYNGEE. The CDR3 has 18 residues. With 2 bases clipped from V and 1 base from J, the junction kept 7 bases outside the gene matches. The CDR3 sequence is CASSVGLAGISSYNEQFF. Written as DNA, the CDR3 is TGTGCCAGCAGCGTCGGACTAGCGGGGATAAGTTCCTACAATGAGCAGTTCTTC. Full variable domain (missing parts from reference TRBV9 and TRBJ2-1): DSGVTQTPKHLITATGQRVTLRCSPRSGDLSVYWYQQSLDQGLQFLIQYYNGEERAKGNILERFSAQQFPDLHSELNLSSLELGDSALYFCASSVGLAGISSYNEQFFGPGTRLTVL.

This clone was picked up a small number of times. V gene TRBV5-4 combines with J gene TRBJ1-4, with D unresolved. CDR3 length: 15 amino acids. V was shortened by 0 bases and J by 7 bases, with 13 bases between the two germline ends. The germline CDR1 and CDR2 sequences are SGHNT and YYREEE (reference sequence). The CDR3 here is CASSLGPGSGEKLFF. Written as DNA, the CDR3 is TGTGCCAGCAGCTTGGGTCCGGGAAGTGGTGAAAAACTGTTTTTT.

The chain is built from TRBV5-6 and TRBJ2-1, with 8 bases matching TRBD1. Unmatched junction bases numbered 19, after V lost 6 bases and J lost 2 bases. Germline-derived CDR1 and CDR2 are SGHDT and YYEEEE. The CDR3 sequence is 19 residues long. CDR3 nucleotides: TGTGCCAGCACCTCGGGTGGACAGGGCCCAATTGTAACCTACAATGAGCAGTTCTTC. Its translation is CASTSGGQGPIVTYNEQFF.

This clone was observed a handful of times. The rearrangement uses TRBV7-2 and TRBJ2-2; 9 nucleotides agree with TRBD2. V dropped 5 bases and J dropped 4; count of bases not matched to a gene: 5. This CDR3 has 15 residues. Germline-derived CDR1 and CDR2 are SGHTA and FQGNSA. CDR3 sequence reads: CASSAAGGGTGELFF. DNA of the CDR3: TGTGCCAGCAGCGCAGCGGGAGGAGGCACCGGGGAGCTGTTTTTT.

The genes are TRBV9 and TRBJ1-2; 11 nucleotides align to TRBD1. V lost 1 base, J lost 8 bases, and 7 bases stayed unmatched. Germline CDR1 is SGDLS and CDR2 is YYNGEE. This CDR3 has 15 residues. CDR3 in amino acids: CASSVRTGGFGGYTF. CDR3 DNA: TGTGCCAGCAGCGTAAGGACAGGGGGCTTTGGAGGCTACACCTTC.

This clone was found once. The CDR3 reads CASSVGQLTLGNTIYF. The CDR3, as DNA: TGTGCCAGCAGTGTTGGACAGCTGACCCTTGGAAACACCATATATTTT. This chain connects TRBV25-1 to TRBJ1-3; D is perhaps TRBD1 (6 bases). The germline CDR1 and CDR2 sequences are MGHDK and SYGVNS. This CDR3 is built from 16 residues. The V end lost 4 bases, the J end lost 3 bases, and 16 bases lay between the germline ends.

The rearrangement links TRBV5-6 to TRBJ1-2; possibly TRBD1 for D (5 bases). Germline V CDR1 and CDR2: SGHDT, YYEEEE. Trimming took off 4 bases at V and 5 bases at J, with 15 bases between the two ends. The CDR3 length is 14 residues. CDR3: CASSLKTVEYGYTF. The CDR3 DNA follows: TGTGCCAGCAGCCTAAAGACAGTAGAATATGGCTACACCTTC.

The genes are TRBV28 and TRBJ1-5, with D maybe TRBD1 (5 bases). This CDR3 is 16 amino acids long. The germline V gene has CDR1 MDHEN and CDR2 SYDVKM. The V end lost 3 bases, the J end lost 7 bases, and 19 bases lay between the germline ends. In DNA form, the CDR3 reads TGTGCCAGCAGTTTCAGTCATTTGGGGGGAGAGCAGCCCCAGCATTTT. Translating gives CASSFSHLGGEQPQHF.

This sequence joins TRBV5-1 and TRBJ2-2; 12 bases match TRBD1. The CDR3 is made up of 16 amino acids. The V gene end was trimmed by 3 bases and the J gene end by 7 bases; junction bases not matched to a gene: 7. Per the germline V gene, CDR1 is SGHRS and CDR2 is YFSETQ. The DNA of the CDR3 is TGCGCCAGCAGCTCCGGGACAGGGGGCCAAGGCGGGGAGCTGTTTTTT. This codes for CASSSGTGGQGGELFF.

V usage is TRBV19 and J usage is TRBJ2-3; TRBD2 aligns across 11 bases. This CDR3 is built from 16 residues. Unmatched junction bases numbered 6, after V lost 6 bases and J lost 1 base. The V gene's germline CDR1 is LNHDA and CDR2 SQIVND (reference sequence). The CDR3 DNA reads TGTGCCAGTAGCTTAAAACTAGCGGGGGGCACAGATACGCAGTATTTT. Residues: CASSLKLAGGTDTQYF.

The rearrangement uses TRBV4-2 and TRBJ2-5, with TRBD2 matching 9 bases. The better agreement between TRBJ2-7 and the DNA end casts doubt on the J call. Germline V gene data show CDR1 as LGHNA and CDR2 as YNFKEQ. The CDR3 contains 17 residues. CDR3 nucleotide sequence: TGTGCCAGCAGCCAAGAATTGGCGGGAGGGCCCGGTGACGAGCAGTACTTC. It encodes CASSQELAGGPGDEQYF.

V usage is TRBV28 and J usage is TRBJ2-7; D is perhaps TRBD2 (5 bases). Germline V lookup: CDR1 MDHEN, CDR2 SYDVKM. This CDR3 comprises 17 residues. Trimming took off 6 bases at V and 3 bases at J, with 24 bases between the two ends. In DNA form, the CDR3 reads TGTGCCAGCAGACCGAAAGTACTAGGCCTCCCCTACTACGAGCAGTACTTC. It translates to CASRPKVLGLPYYEQYF.

The CDR3 here is CAIRPQGSEAFF. The CDR3 region has the DNA TGTGCCATCAGGCCCCAGGGTTCTGAAGCTTTCTTT. The V and J genes are TRBV10-3 and TRBJ1-1, with D perhaps TRBD1 (5 bases). Trimming pared 6 bases from V and 6 bases from J, leaving 11 bases between. CDR1 is ENHRY, CDR2 SYGVKD, per germline. CDR3 length: 12 amino acids.

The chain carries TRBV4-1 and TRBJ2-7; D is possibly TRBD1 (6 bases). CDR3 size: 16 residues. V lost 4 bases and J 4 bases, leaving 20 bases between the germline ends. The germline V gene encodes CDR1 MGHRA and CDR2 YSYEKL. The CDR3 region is CASSPRVEQGGYEQYF. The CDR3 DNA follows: TGCGCCAGCAGCCCCCGGGTTGAACAGGGTGGGTACGAGCAGTACTTC.

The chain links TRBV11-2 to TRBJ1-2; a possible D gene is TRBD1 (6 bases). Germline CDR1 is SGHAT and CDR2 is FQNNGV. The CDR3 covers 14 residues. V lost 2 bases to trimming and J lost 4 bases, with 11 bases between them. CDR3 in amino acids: CASSLRTDLYGYTF. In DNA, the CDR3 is TGTGCCAGCAGCTTAAGGACAGACCTCTATGGCTACACCTTC.

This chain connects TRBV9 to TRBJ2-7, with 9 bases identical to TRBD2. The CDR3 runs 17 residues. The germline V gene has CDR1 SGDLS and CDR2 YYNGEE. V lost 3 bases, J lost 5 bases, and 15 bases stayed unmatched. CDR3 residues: CASSAETTPGLANEQYF. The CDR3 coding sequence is TGTGCCAGCAGCGCCGAGACCACTCCGGGACTAGCTAACGAGCAGTACTTC. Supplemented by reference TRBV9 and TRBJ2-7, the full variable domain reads DSGVTQTPKHLITATGQRVTLRCSPRSGDLSVYWYQQSLDQGLQFLIQYYNGEERAKGNILERFSAQQFPDLHSELNLSSLELGDSALYFCASSAETTPGLANEQYFGPGTRLTVT.